This is a list of T cell receptor beta chains from one sample in a study of blood T cell repertoires in COVID-19. The table came from immunoSEQ multiplex PCR; TCRdb's copy has only in-frame clones and leaves some out. The sample contains under 250,000 clones, roughly nine tenths of which appear only once. The sample was peripheral blood. The receptors here all came from a man aged 55 to 69 who had recovered from COVID-19. The CDR3 runs from the conserved cysteine through the conserved F or W. A D gene is named only where the DNA matches it firmly. Expanded clones get a size class; other rows say once, few or many, or leave the size out.

d_call	v_call	clone_size	j_call	cdr3_nt	cdr3_aa
TRBD1	TRBV18	NA	TRBJ2-7	TGTGCCAGCTCACGAAGGGGGCTCTCCTACGAGCAGTACTTC	CASSRRGLSYEQYF
NA	TRBV29-1	few	TRBJ2-7	TGCAGCGTGTTTAACTACGAGCAGTACTTC	CSVFNYEQYF
NA	TRBV7-9	NA	TRBJ1-1	TGTGCCAGCAGCTTACTGTACAGCATGAACACTGAAGCTTTCTTT	CASSLLYSMNTEAFF
TRBD1	TRBV19	few	TRBJ2-7	TGTGCCAGTAGTATAATATTTGGACAGGGGAATTCCGAGCAGTACTTC	CASSIIFGQGNSEQYF
TRBD2	TRBV24-1	NA	TRBJ2-3	TGTGCCACCAGTGGTGCTAGCGGGAGCCTTACTAGCACAGATACGCAGTATTTT	CATSGASGSLTSTDTQYF
NA	TRBV5-8	NA	TRBJ2-2	TGTGCCAGCAGCTTGGTAGGACAACTAACCGGGGAGCTGTTTTTT	CASSLVGQLTGELFF
NA	TRBV5-1	NA	TRBJ1-4	TGCGCCAGCAGCGAAGGGACACCGAATGAAAAACTGTTTTTT	CASSEGTPNEKLFF
TRBD2	TRBV7-2	once	TRBJ2-7	TGTGCCAGCAGCTTAGGAAGTAGCGGGAGTTACTACGAGCAGTACTTC	CASSLGSSGSYYEQYF
NA	TRBV5-1	NA	TRBJ2-7	TGCGCCAGCAGCTTAGGACAGAACTACGAGCAGTACTTC	CASSLGQNYEQYF
TRBD1	TRBV4-2	NA	TRBJ2-2	TGTGCCAGCAGCCCCCGGGACAGAACCGGGGAGCTGTTTTTT	CASSPRDRTGELFF
NA	TRBV28	NA	TRBJ2-7	TGTGCCAGCAGAGCACGGGACAACTCCTACGAGCAGTACTTC	CASRARDNSYEQYF
TRBD1	TRBV19	NA	TRBJ1-3	TGTGCCAGTAGTTATTCCGGGACAGGGCTCGGAAACACCATATATTTT	CASSYSGTGLGNTIYF
TRBD2	TRBV7-2	NA	TRBJ2-1	TGTGCCAGCAGCCAGCAACTAGCGGGGTACAATGAGCAGTTCTTC	CASSQQLAGYNEQFF
NA	TRBV5-4	NA	TRBJ1-1	TGTGCCAGCAGCTTCGACACAGGACGGTACATGATTGCTTTCTTT	CASSFDTGRYMIAFF
TRBD1	TRBV2	NA	TRBJ1-1	TGTGCCAACGCGGTAGAATCAGACAGGGAGAACACTGAAGCTTTCTTT	CANAVESDRENTEAFF
NA	TRBV18	few	TRBJ1-5	TGTGCCAGCTCAGGACAGATTAGCAATCAGCCCCAGCATTTT	CASSGQISNQPQHF
NA	TRBV9	NA	TRBJ1-1	TGTGCCAGCAGCCTTCGGCAGGAGAACACTGAAGCTTTCTTT	CASSLRQENTEAFF
NA	TRBV2	once	TRBJ1-2	TGTGCCAGCGATGCGACGAGCAGGAATGGCTACACCTTC	CASDATSRNGYTF
NA	TRBV24-1	NA	TRBJ1-2	TGTGCCACCAGTGATAGCAGGGCTAGGGGCTACACCTTC	CATSDSRARGYTF
NA	TRBV18	NA	TRBJ1-1	TGTGCCAGCTCATCCGGGACTCTTAGCCTGGGGACTGAAGCTTTCTTT	CASSSGTLSLGTEAFF
TRBD2	TRBV5-6	NA	TRBJ2-7	TGTGCCAGCAGCGGACTAGCGGGGGGGAAAAACGAGCAGTACTTC	CASSGLAGGKNEQYF
TRBD1	TRBV7-9	NA	TRBJ2-7	TGTGCCAGCAGCTCCGAGTCCCGACAGGGCGTGAACGAGCAGTACTTC	CASSSESRQGVNEQYF
TRBD2	TRBV7-3	NA	TRBJ2-3	TGTGCCAGCAGCCCGCGAGGGCGACTAGCAGCGGGGCCAGATACGCAGTATTTT	CASSPRGRLAAGPDTQYF